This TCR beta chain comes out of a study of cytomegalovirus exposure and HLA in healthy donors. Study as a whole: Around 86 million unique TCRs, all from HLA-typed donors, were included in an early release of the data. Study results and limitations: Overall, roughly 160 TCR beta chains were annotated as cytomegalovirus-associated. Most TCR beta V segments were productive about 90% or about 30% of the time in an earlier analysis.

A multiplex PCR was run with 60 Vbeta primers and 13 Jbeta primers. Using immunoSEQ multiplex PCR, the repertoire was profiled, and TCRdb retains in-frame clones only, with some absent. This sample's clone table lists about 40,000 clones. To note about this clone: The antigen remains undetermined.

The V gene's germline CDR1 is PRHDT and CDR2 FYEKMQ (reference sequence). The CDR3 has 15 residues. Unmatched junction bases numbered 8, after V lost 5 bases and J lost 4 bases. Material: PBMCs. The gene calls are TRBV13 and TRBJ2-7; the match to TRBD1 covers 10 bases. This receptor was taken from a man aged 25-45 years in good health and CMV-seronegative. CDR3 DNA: TGTGCCAGCAGCCAAGACGGGACAGGGGATTACGAGCAGTACTTC. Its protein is CASSQDGTGDYEQYF.